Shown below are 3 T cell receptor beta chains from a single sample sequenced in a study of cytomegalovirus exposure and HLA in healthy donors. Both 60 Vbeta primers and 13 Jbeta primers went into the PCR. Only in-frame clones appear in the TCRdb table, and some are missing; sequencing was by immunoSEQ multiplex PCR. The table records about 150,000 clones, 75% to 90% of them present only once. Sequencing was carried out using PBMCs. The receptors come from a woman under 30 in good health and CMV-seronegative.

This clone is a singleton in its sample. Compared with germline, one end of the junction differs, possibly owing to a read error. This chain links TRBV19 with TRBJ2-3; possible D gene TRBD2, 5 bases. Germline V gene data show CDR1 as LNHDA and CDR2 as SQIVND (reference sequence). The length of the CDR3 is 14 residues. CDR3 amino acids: CASSRGLETDTQYF. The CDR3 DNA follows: TGTGCTAGTAGCCGGGGTCTTGAAACAGATACGCAGTATTTT.

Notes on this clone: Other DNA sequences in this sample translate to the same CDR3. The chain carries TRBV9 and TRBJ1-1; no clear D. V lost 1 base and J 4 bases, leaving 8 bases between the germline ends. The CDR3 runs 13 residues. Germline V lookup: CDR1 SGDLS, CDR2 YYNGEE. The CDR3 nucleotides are TGTGCCAGCAGCGTAATCCCGGGCACTGAAGCTTTCTTT. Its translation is CASSVIPGTEAFF.

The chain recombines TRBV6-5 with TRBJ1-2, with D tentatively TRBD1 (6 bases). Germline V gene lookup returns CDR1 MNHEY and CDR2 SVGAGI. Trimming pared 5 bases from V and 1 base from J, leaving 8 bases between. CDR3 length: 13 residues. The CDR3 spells CASSRTDNYGYTF. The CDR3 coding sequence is TGTGCCAGCAGTCGGACAGATAACTATGGCTACACCTTC.